These 10 T cell receptor beta chains were sequenced from one sample in a study of cytomegalovirus exposure and HLA in healthy donors. 13 Jbeta primers and 60 Vbeta primers were used for the PCR. Libraries were prepared by immunoSEQ multiplex PCR; TCRdb keeps only in-frame clonotypes and omits some of them. Here the sample spans around 150,000 clones, over 75% being singletons. Material for sequencing was PBMCs. Receptors were obtained from a human donor in good health.

V and J are TRBV27 and TRBJ2-3, with TRBD2 matching 7 bases. Trimming cost V 0 bases and J 4 bases; bases outside gene matches: 4. Germline V gene lookup returns CDR1 MNHEY and CDR2 SMNVEV (reference sequence). This CDR3 comprises 15 residues. CDR3: CASSLSVGGADTQYF. In DNA form, the CDR3 reads TGTGCCAGCAGTTTATCAGTGGGGGGGGCAGATACGCAGTATTTT.

The chain is built from TRBV13 and TRBJ2-7; 9 bases map to TRBD1. J lost 1 base, V lost 5 bases, and 6 bases had no gene match. CDR3 size: 15 residues. The germline CDR1 and CDR2 sequences are PRHDT and FYEKMQ (reference sequence). The CDR3 nucleotides read TGTGCCAGCAGCCCGGGGACAGGGCGGTCCTACGAGCAGTACTTC. Protein product: CASSPGTGRSYEQYF.

The sample holds a few counts of this clone. The rearrangement joins TRBV7-2 to TRBJ2-7, with 9 bases identical to TRBD2. Per the germline V gene, CDR1 is SGHTA and CDR2 is FQGNSA. The CDR3 loop spans 16 amino acids. J was trimmed by 3 bases and V by 1 base; bases with no gene match: 7. CDR3 in amino acids: CASSLVGAGGDYEQYF. DNA for the CDR3: TGTGCCAGCAGCTTAGTAGGAGCGGGGGGCGACTACGAGCAGTACTTC.

V and J are TRBV29-1 and TRBJ1-1; 7 bases map to TRBD1. From germline, CDR1 is SQVTM and CDR2 ANQGSEA. V gave up 1 base and J gave up 4 bases; unmatched junction bases: 6. The CDR3 covers 14 residues. CDR3 region: CSVEGGQFGTEAFF. The CDR3, as DNA: TGCAGCGTTGAAGGGGGACAGTTCGGCACTGAAGCTTTCTTT.

CDR3 coding DNA: TGTGCCAGCAGTACAGGGGCGCAAGGAAGATGGCCCCAGCATTTT. Its translation: CASSTGAQGRWPQHF. The chain carries TRBV6-5 and TRBJ1-5; 7 bases match TRBD1. The length of the CDR3 is 15 residues. With 5 bases clipped from V and 9 bases from J, the junction kept 13 bases outside the gene matches. Looked up from germline, CDR1 is MNHEY and CDR2 is SVGAGI.

This chain uses TRBV5-1 with TRBJ2-5, with 9 bases aligning to TRBD2. The J segment lost 5 bases and the V segment lost 1 base, leaving 3 bases of the junction unmatched. The CDR3 loop spans 14 amino acids. The germline gives CDR1 SGHRS, CDR2 YFSETQ. The CDR3 DNA reads TGCGCCAGCAGCTTGATTAGCGGGGGTGAGACCCAGTACTTC. Protein product: CASSLISGGETQYF.

The rearrangement links TRBV7-2 to TRBJ2-2; D gene ambiguous. With 8 bases removed from V and 6 bases from J, the gap between germline ends came to 13 bases. The length of the CDR3 is 13 residues. Per the germline V gene, CDR1 is SGHTA and CDR2 is FQGNSA. The CDR3 nucleotides are TGTGCCAGCGGCCGTGTTGTTTCCGGGGAGCTGTTTTTT. It translates to CASGRVVSGELFF.

This rearrangement joins TRBV5-5 to TRBJ2-7, with 7 bases matching TRBD1. The CDR3 runs to 18 residues. In germline, CDR1 is SGHKS, CDR2 YYEKEE (reference sequence). V dropped 0 bases and J dropped 2; count of bases not matched to a gene: 14. DNA for the CDR3: TGTGCCAGCAGCTTGGAAGCCGGGACAGCGGCTCCCCCCTACGAGCAGTACTTC. Translated: CASSLEAGTAAPPYEQYF.

The rearrangement links TRBV19 to TRBJ2-1; the D gene is possibly TRBD1 (6 bases). Trimming stripped 3 bases from V and 0 bases from J, with 21 bases between. Germline V gene sequence: CDR1 LNHDA, CDR2 SQIVND (reference sequence). CDR3 length: 19 residues. The CDR3 spells CASSMGQGIAQSSYNEQFF. In DNA, the CDR3 is TGTGCCAGTAGTATGGGTCAGGGGATTGCTCAGAGCTCCTACAATGAGCAGTTCTTC.

The V and J genes are TRBV7-8 and TRBJ2-7; D uncertain. CDR1 and CDR2 from the germline V gene are SGHVS and FQNEAQ. Trimming removed 5 bases from V and 2 bases from J, with 10 bases in between. The CDR3 contains 13 residues. The DNA for the CDR3 is TGTGCCAGCAGCCCCCCCAGTACCTACGAGCAGTACTTC. This encodes CASSPPSTYEQYF.